This T cell receptor (beta chain) was captured by sequencing in a study of OX40 agonist ivuxolimab in advanced cancers. Study summary: The group had a mean age of roughly 56 years, ranged from about 20 to 79, and was 80% to 85% male. Eligibility admitted prior anti-PD-1, anti-PD-L1 or anti-CTLA-4 therapy; 40% had some.

From germline, CDR1 is SGHTA and CDR2 FQGNSA. V gave up 3 bases and J gave up 4 bases, with 17 bases separating them. The CDR3 loop spans 16 amino acids. Generated by immunoSEQ multiplex PCR, the TCRdb table keeps only in-frame clones and is missing some. The repertoire holds around 78,000 clones, with about nine tenths as singletons. The rearrangement uses TRBV7-2 and TRBJ2-3, with D possibly being TRBD2 (7 bases). The receptor was isolated from an adult with an advanced solid tumor such as melanoma, head and neck, liver or kidney cancer. The sample in question was CD4+ or CD8+ T cells sorted from blood, obtained in a trial of the OX40 agonist ivuxolimab. The CDR3 reads CASSFRGRRGADTQYF. In DNA, the CDR3 is TGTGCCAGCAGCTTTCGGGGGCGCCGGGGGGCAGATACGCAGTATTTT.